The 18 T cell receptor beta chains below come from one sample, sequenced in a study of identical twins' blood T cells. Each CDR3 protein gets one entry after TCRdb re-called the 5' RACE reads with MiXCR. The sample lists 300,000 to 450,000 distinct CDR3 sequences, roughly 27% occurring once. The specimen sequenced was PBMCs. All receptors come from a woman aged 18 to 55 in good health.

The chain combines TRBV20-1 with TRBJ1-1; 7 nucleotides align to TRBD1. V was pared by 6 bases and J by 2 bases, with 9 bases of the junction left unmatched. Germline V CDR1 and CDR2: DFQATT, SNEGSKA (reference sequence). The CDR3 totals 14 residues. The CDR3 reads CSAAPTGVNTEAFF. CDR3 DNA: TGCAGTGCCGCCCCCACAGGGGTAAACACTGAAGCTTTCTTT.

The chain couples TRBV12-3 or TRBV12-4 to TRBJ2-1; D is ambiguous. V was trimmed by 5 bases and J by 8 bases, leaving 22 bases between them. The CDR3 spans 16 residues. CDR3 loop: CASSPRQVSGFHEQFF. In nucleotides, the CDR3 is TGTGCCAGCAGTCCACGCCAGGTTTCTGGGTTCCATGAGCAGTTCTTC.

This clonotype was seen more than once but under ten times. V usage is TRBV10-3 and J usage is TRBJ2-7, with TRBD2 identical over 9 bases. This CDR3 has 14 residues. V lost 4 bases, J lost 4 bases, and 5 bases stayed unmatched. In germline, CDR1 is ENHRY, CDR2 SYGVKD. The CDR3 region is CAISGSGSRYEQYF. CDR3 in DNA: TGTGCCATCAGTGGTAGCGGGAGTAGGTACGAGCAGTACTTC.

Comment on this clonotype: An end of the junction differs from the germline gene, which may be a read error. This chain uses TRBV29-1 with TRBJ2-2, with D perhaps being TRBD1 or TRBD2 (5 bases each). CDR1 and CDR2 from the germline V gene are SQVTM and ANQGSEA. This CDR3 has 15 residues. CDR3 sequence reads: CSVEERRKSTREPFF. The CDR3 bases are TGCAGCGTTGAAGAGAGGCGTAAGAGTACCAGGGAGCCGTTTTTT.

This clonotype was observed many times. The chain joins TRBV6-2 or TRBV6-3 to TRBJ2-1; TRBD2 aligns across 9 bases. Germline lookup yields CDR1 MNHEY and CDR2 SVGEGT. The CDR3 has 14 residues. The V and J ends lost 5 bases and 6 bases, in that order; junction bases with no gene match: 5. The CDR3 sequence is CASSRTSVGNEQFF. CDR3 bases: TGTGCCAGCAGTAGGACTAGCGTGGGCAATGAGCAGTTCTTC.

Regarding this clonotype: The junction differs from germline at one of its ends, possibly a read error. V and J are TRBV4-3 and TRBJ1-1; perhaps TRBD1 as D (6 bases). Germline V gene sequence: CDR1 LGHNA, CDR2 YSLEER. The CDR3 contains 14 residues. In nucleotides, the CDR3 is TGCGCTAGCAGCCAAGATGGGGGCTGGACTGAAGCTTTCTTT. This encodes CASSQDGGWTEAFF.

This clonotype was counted only a few times. This may be a read error, as it is one base from a much larger clone. The rearrangement links TRBV3-1 to TRBJ2-7; D remains ambiguous. Germline CDR1 LGHDT, CDR2 YNNKEL (reference sequence). This CDR3 is built from 12 residues. For the CDR3, the DNA is TGTGCCGGCAGCCAGTATACCTACGAGCAGTACTTC. Residues: CAGSQYTYEQYF.

Many counts were recorded for this clonotype. The V and J genes are TRBV6-2 or TRBV6-3 and TRBJ1-1; 8 nucleotides agree with TRBD1. This CDR3 is built from 14 residues. V shed 5 bases, J shed 1 base, and the junction held 3 bases outside the gene matches. Germline CDR1 and CDR2: MNHEY and SVGEGT. CDR3 residues: CASSGQGTNTEAFF. Here the CDR3 DNA reads TGTGCCAGCAGTGGACAGGGTACGAACACTGAAGCTTTCTTT.

This clonotype was counted a few times. The V call is TRBV7-9, the J call TRBJ2-2, with no clear D. Trimming stripped 11 bases from V and 3 bases from J, with 16 bases between. The CDR3 is 14 amino acids. Germline loops: CDR1 SEHNR, CDR2 FQNEAQ (reference sequence). The CDR3 protein is CAPERSIDTGELFF. The CDR3 DNA follows: TGTGCCCCCGAAAGGAGTATCGACACCGGGGAGCTGTTTTTT.

This clonotype came up a few times. The chain combines TRBV12-3 or TRBV12-4 with TRBJ2-1; D call uncertain. The CDR3 runs 12 residues. The V end was cut by 8 bases, the J end by 7 bases, with 12 bases between. The CDR3 coding sequence is TGTGCCAGCGGAGCCCCCATTAATGAGCAGTTCTTC. Residues: CASGAPINEQFF.

As regards this clonotype: The junction shows a germline mismatch at one end, possibly a read error. The rearrangement joins TRBV28 to TRBJ1-2; D is uncertain. This CDR3 has 12 residues. From germline, CDR1 is MDHEN and CDR2 SYDVKM. CDR3 loop: CASSFLHGGYTF. The DNA for the CDR3 is TGTGCCAGCAGTTTTTTGCACGGTGGCTATACCTTC.

This clonotype was recorded once. This may come from a read error, since a much larger clone is one base off. The chain uses TRBV29-1 and TRBJ2-7; D not resolved. The CDR3 contains 12 residues. Germline V gene sequence: CDR1 SQVTM, CDR2 ANQGSEA. CDR3 in DNA: TGCAGCGTTGCGGCCCGATCCTGCGAGCAGTACTTC. As protein: CSVAARSCEQYF.

The rearrangement joins TRBV6-1 to TRBJ1-5; the D is unclear. The CDR3 is 14 residues long. Germline assignment: CDR1 MNHNS and CDR2 SASEGT. Trimming stripped 3 bases from V and 3 bases from J, with 9 bases between. CDR3 nucleotide sequence: TGTGCCAGCAGTGAGTTCGATTTCAATCAGCCCCAGCATTTT. Amino acids: CASSEFDFNQPQHF.

This clonotype showed up just a few times. V usage is TRBV19 and J usage is TRBJ1-1; no reliable D call. Germline V gene sequence: CDR1 LNHDA, CDR2 SQIVND (reference sequence). The CDR3 sequence is 12 residues long. Between the trimmed V and J ends, which lost 7 bases and 7 bases, there was a span of 13 bases. This CDR3 reads CASTRFDGEAFF. The CDR3 region has the DNA TGTGCCAGTACCAGGTTTGACGGTGAAGCTTTCTTT. The full variable domain, its missing parts supplied by reference TRBV19 and TRBJ1-1, is DGGITQSPKYLFRKEGQNVTLSCEQNLNHDAMYWYRQDPGQGLRLIYYSQIVNDFQKGDIAEGYSVSREKKESFPLTVTSAQKNPTAFYLCASTRFDGEAFFGQGTRLTVV.

This clonotype came up once. The V gene is TRBV9, the J gene TRBJ1-1; D gene uncertain. Germline CDR1 is SGDLS and CDR2 is YYNGEE. Trimming took 0 bases from V and 1 from J, leaving 13 bases between them. The CDR3 runs 16 residues. The CDR3 reads CASSVGIGGGNTEAFF. The CDR3 DNA reads TGTGCCAGCAGCGTAGGTATAGGAGGAGGGAACACTGAAGCTTTCTTT. Using reference TRBV9 and TRBJ1-1 for the parts outside the CDR3, the full variable domain is DSGVTQTPKHLITATGQRVTLRCSPRSGDLSVYWYQQSLDQGLQFLIQYYNGEERAKGNILERFSAQQFPDLHSELNLSSLELGDSALYFCASSVGIGGGNTEAFFGQGTRLTVV.

The chain has TRBV5-1 and TRBJ2-1; maybe TRBD2 (5 bases). CDR1 is SGHRS, CDR2 YFSETQ, per germline. CDR3 length: 15 amino acids. V was clipped by 6 bases and J by 9 bases, with 22 bases between them. The CDR3 region has the DNA TGCGCCAGCACATGGACTGGCGTCCAATCGGGTGAGCAGTTCTTC. Translated, it gives CASTWTGVQSGEQFF. Variable domain in full (rest from reference TRBV5-1 and TRBJ2-1): KAGVTQTPRYLIKTRGQQVTLSCSPISGHRSVSWYQQTPGQGLQFLFEYFSETQRNKGNFPGRFSGRQFSNSRSEMNVSTLELGDSALYLCASTWTGVQSGEQFFGPGTRLTVL.

V gene TRBV12-3 or TRBV12-4 combines with J gene TRBJ2-2; D is undetermined. V lost 6 bases and J 5 bases, leaving 13 bases between the germline ends. The CDR3 contains 14 residues. For the CDR3, the DNA is TGTGCCAGCAGATCCTCGGCATTAACCGGGGAGCTGTTTTTT. The encoded protein is CASRSSALTGELFF.

For the CDR3, the DNA is TGTGCCAGCAGACTCGGACTAGCGGGGGACCAAGAGACCCAGTACTTC. Translated: CASRLGLAGDQETQYF. This chain joins TRBV2 and TRBJ2-5; TRBD2 matches 13 bases. This CDR3 region has 16 residues. Trimming took 6 bases from V and 0 from J; bases not matched to a gene: 4. The germline V gene has CDR1 SNHLY and CDR2 FYNNEI.